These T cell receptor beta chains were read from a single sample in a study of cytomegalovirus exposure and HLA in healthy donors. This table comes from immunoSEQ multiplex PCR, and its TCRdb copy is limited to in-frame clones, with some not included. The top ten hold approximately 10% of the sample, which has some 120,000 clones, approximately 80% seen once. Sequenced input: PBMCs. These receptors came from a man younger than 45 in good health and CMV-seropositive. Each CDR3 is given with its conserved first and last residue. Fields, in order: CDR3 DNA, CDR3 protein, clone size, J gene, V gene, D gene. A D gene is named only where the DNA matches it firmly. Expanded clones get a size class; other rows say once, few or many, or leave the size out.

DNA: TGTGCCAGCAGCTCGGGGGGAACCGAGCAGTACTTC; CDR3: CASSSGGTEQYF; size: -; J: TRBJ2-7; V: TRBV5-6; D: TRBD2
DNA: TGCGCCAGCCGGGACTCACAGCACTCCTATAATTCACCCCTCCACTTT; CDR3: CASRDSQHSYNSPLHF; size: -; J: TRBJ1-6; V: TRBV4-1; D: -
DNA: TGTGCCATCAGTGAGAGGACAGTCAATCAGCCCCAGCATTTT; CDR3: CAISERTVNQPQHF; size: -; J: TRBJ1-5; V: TRBV10-3; D: -
DNA: TGTGCCAGCATAGCGGGGGGGCCTAGGCGTAATGAGCAGTTCTTC; CDR3: CASIAGGPRRNEQFF; size: -; J: TRBJ2-1; V: TRBV28; D: TRBD2
DNA: TGCGCCAGCAGCCCCTACTTGAGTCAGCCCCAGCATTTT; CDR3: CASSPYLSQPQHF; size: -; J: TRBJ1-5; V: TRBV4-1; D: -
DNA: TGTGCCAGCTCACGCCGGACAGGGGGAGTCACTGAAGCTTTCTTT; CDR3: CASSRRTGGVTEAFF; size: -; J: TRBJ1-1; V: TRBV18; D: TRBD1
DNA: TGTGCCAGCAGCTTTGGAGCGGCCGAAGATACGCAGTATTTT; CDR3: CASSFGAAEDTQYF; size: -; J: TRBJ2-3; V: TRBV7-3; D: -
DNA: TGTGCCAGCAGTGAAGCACGAGGTTCCTACAATGAGCAGTTCTTC; CDR3: CASSEARGSYNEQFF; size: once; J: TRBJ2-1; V: TRBV2; D: -
DNA: TGTGCCAGTAGTTTGGACAGGGGCTCCTACGAGCAGTACTTC; CDR3: CASSLDRGSYEQYF; size: -; J: TRBJ2-7; V: TRBV19; D: TRBD1
DNA: TGCGCCAGCAGCTCCGGGACAGGGGAGTACTTC; CDR3: CASSSGTGEYF; size: -; J: TRBJ2-7; V: TRBV5-1; D: TRBD1
DNA: TGTGCCAGTAGTATATTGGGGCAGCTAAACACTGAAGCTTTCTTT; CDR3: CASSILGQLNTEAFF; size: -; J: TRBJ1-1; V: TRBV19; D: -
DNA: TGTGCCAGCAGTGACTTTAATGCGGGGGGAAACAATGAGCAGTTCTTC; CDR3: CASSDFNAGGNNEQFF; size: -; J: TRBJ2-1; V: TRBV2; D: TRBD2
DNA: TGCGCCAGCAGCCTCGGTACAGGGCACAATGAGCAGTTCTTC; CDR3: CASSLGTGHNEQFF; size: -; J: TRBJ2-1; V: TRBV5-1; D: -
DNA: TGTGCCACCAGTCCAGGACTGGACTTTTATAGCAATCAGCCCCAGCATTTT; CDR3: CATSPGLDFYSNQPQHF; size: -; J: TRBJ1-5; V: TRBV15; D: -